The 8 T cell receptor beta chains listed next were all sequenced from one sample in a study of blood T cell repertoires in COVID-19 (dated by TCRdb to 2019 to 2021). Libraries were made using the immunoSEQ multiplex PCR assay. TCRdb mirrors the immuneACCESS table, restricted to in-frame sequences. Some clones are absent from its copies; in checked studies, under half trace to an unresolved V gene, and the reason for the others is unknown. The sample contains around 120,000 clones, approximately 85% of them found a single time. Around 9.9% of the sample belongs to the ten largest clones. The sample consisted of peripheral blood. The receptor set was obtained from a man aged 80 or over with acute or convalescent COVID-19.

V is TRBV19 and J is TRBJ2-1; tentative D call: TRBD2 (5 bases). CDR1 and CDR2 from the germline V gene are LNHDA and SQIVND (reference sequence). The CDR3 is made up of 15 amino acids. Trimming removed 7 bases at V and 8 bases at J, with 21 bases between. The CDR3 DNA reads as TGTGCCAGTAATAGTAGAGGGAGTGGGTTCGATGAGCAGTTCTTC. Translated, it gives CASNSRGSGFDEQFF. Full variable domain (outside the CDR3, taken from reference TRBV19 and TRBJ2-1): DGGITQSPKYLFRKEGQNVTLSCEQNLNHDAMYWYRQDPGQGLRLIYYSQIVNDFQKGDIAEGYSVSREKKESFPLTVTSAQKNPTAFYLCASNSRGSGFDEQFFGPGTRLTVL.

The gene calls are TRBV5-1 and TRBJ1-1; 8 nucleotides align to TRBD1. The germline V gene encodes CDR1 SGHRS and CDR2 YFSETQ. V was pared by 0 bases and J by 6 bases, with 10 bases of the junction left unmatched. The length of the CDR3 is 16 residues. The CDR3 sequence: CASSLAAGGEMAEAFF. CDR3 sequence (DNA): TGCGCCAGCAGCTTGGCCGCAGGGGGCGAGATGGCTGAAGCTTTCTTT. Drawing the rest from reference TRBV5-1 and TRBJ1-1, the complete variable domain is KAGVTQTPRYLIKTRGQQVTLSCSPISGHRSVSWYQQTPGQGLQFLFEYFSETQRNKGNFPGRFSGRQFSNSRSEMNVSTLELGDSALYLCASSLAAGGEMAEAFFGQGTRLTVV.

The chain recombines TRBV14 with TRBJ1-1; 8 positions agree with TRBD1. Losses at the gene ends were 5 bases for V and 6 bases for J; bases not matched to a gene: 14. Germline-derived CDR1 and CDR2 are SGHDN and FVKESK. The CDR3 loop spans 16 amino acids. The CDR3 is CASSKLTGQGSSEAFF. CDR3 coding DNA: TGTGCCAGCAGCAAATTGACCGGACAGGGTAGTTCTGAAGCTTTCTTT. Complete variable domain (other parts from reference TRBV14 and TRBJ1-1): EAGVTQFPSHSVIEKGQTVTLRCDPISGHDNLYWYRRVMGKEIKFLLHFVKESKQDESGMPNNRFLAERTGGTYSTLKVQPAELEDSGVYFCASSKLTGQGSSEAFFGQGTRLTVV.

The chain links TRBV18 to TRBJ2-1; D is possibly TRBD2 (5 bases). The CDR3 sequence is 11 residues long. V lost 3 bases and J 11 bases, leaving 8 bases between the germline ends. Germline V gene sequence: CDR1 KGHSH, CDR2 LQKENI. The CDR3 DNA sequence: TGTGCCAGCTCACCGGGGAGCCAGCAGTTCTTC. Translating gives CASSPGSQQFF.

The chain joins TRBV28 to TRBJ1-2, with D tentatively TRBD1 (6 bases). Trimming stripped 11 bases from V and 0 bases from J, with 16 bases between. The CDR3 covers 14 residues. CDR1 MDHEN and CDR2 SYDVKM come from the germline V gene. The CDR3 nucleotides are TGTGCCGGGGGGGGCAGGGTGGCTAACTATGGCTACACCTTC. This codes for CAGGGRVANYGYTF.

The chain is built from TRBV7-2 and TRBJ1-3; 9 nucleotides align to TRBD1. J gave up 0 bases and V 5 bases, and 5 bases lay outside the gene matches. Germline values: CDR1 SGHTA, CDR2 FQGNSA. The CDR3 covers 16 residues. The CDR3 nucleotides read TGTGCCAGCAGCCTCGGGACAGGGTTCTCTGGAAACACCATATATTTT. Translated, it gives CASSLGTGFSGNTIYF.

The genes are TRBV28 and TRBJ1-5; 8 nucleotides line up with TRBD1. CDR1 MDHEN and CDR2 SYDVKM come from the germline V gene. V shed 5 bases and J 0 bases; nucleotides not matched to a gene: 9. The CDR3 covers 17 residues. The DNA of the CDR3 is TGTGCCAGCAGTGGGGGGAGACAGGGGTTTAGCAATCAGCCCCAGCATTTT. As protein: CASSGGRQGFSNQPQHF.

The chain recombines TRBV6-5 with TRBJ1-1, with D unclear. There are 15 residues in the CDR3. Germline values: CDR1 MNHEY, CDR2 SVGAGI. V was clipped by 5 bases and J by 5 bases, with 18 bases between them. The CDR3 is CASSNRQEGRTEAFF. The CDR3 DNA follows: TGTGCCAGCAGTAATCGACAAGAGGGAAGGACTGAAGCTTTCTTT.